Sequencing of this T cell receptor (beta chain) was carried out in a study of monozygotic twins with inflammatory bowel disease. With the 5' RACE reads reprocessed, TCRdb shows one record per CDR3 protein and no DNA. The sample totals 330,000 or so distinct CDR3 sequences. Germline CDR1 and CDR2: KGHDR and SFDVKD. CDR3 length: 15 amino acids. The sample was blood. The gene calls are TRBV24-1 and TRBJ2-2. The receptor was isolated from a human donor with ulcerative colitis or Crohn's disease, or a healthy co-twin of an affected twin (not recorded which). CDR3 protein: CATSDPARRTGELFF.